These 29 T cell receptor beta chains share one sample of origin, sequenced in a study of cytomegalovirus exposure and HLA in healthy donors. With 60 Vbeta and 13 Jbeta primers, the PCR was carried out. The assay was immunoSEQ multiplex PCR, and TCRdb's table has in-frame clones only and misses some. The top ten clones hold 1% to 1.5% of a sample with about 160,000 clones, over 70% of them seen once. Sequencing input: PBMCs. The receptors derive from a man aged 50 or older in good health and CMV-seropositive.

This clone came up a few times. The CDR3 DNA follows: TGCAGCGAACGGACAGCGGACACTGAAGCTTTCTTT. As protein: CSERTADTEAFF. The chain carries TRBV29-1 and TRBJ1-1; a possible D gene is TRBD1 (6 bases). From germline, CDR1 is SQVTM and CDR2 ANQGSEA. The CDR3 is made up of 12 amino acids. The V gene lost 7 bases and the J gene lost 3 bases, with 12 bases spanning the gap.

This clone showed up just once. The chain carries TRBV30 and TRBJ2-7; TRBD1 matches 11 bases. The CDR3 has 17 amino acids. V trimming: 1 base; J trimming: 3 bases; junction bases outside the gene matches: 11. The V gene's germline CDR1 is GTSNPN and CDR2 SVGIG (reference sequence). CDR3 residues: CAWSGGLRGTGGYEQYF. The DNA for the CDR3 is TGTGCCTGGAGTGGGGGGTTAAGAGGGACAGGGGGCTACGAGCAGTACTTC.

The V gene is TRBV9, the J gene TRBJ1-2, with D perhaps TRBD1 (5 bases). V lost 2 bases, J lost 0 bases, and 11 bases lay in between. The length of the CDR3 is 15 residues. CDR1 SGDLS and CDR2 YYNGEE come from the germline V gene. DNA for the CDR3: TGTGCCAGCAGCGTTTGGGGGGGTGCTAACTATGGCTACACCTTC. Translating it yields CASSVWGGANYGYTF.

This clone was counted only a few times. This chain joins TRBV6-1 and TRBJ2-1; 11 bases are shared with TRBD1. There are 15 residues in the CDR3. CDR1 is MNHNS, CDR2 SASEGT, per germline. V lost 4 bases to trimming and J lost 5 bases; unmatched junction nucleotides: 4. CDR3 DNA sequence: TGTGCCAGCAGTGCGGACAGGGGGCAAGACAATGAGCAGTTCTTC. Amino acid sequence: CASSADRGQDNEQFF.

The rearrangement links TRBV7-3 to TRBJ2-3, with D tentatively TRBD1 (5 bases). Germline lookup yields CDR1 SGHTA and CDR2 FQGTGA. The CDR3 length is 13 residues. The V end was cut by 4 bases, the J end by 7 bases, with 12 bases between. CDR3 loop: CASSSHGAYTQYF. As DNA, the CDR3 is TGTGCCAGCAGCTCCCATGGGGCCTATACGCAGTATTTT.

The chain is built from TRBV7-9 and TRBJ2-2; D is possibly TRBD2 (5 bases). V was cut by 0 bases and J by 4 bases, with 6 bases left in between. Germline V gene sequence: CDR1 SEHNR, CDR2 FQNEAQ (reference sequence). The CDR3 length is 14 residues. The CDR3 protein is CASSLARGTGELFF. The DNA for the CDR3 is TGTGCCAGCAGCTTAGCACGGGGCACCGGGGAGCTGTTTTTT.

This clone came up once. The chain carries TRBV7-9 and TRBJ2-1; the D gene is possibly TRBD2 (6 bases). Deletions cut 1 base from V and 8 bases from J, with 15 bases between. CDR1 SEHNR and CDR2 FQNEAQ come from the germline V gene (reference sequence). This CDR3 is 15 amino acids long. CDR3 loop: CASSLEIGSFYEQFF. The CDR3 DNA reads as TGTGCCAGCAGCTTAGAGATCGGGAGTTTCTATGAGCAGTTCTTC.

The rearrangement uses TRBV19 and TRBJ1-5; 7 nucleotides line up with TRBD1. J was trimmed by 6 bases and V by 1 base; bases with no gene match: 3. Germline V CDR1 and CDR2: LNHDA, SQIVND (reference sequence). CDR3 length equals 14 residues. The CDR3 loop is CASSIVSGGQPQHF. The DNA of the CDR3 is TGTGCCAGTAGTATAGTTTCAGGGGGTCAGCCCCAGCATTTT. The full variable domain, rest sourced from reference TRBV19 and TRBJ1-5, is DGGITQSPKYLFRKEGQNVTLSCEQNLNHDAMYWYRQDPGQGLRLIYYSQIVNDFQKGDIAEGYSVSREKKESFPLTVTSAQKNPTAFYLCASSIVSGGQPQHFGDGTRLSIL.

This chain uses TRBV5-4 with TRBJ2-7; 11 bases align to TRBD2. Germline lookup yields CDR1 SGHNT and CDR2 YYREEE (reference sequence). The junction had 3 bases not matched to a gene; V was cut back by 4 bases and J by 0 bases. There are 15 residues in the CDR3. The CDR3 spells CASSEGLAASYEQYF. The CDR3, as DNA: TGTGCCAGCAGCGAGGGACTAGCGGCCTCCTACGAGCAGTACTTC.

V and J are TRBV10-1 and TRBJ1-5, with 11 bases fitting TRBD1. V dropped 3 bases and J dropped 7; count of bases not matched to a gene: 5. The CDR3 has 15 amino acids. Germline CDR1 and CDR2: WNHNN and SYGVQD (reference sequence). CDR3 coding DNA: TGCGCCAGCAGTGACCGGACAGGGGGCGGGCAGCCCCAGCATTTT. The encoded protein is CASSDRTGGGQPQHF.

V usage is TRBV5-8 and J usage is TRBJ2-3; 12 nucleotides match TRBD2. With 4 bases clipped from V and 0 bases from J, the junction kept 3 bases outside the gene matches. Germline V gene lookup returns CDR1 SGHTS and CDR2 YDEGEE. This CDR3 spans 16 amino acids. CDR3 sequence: CASSPGTSGSTDTQYF. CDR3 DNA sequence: TGTGCCAGCAGCCCCGGGACTAGCGGGAGCACAGATACGCAGTATTTT.

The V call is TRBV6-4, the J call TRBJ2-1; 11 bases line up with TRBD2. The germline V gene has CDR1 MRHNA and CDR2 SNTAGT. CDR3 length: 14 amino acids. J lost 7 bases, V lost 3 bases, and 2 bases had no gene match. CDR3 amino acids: CASSERLAGNEQFF. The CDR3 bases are TGTGCCAGCAGTGAAAGACTAGCGGGGAATGAGCAGTTCTTC.

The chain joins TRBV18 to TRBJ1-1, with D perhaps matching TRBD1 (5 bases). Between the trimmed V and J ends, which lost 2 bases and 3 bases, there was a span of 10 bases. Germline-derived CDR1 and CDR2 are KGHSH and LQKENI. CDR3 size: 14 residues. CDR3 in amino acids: CASSPIETDTEAFF. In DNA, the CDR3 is TGTGCCAGCTCACCAATCGAGACAGACACTGAAGCTTTCTTT.

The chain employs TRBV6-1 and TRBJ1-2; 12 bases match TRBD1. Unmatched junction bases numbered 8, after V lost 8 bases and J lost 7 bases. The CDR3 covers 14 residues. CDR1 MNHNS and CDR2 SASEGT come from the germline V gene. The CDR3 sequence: CASPRDRGLFGYTF. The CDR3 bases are TGTGCCAGCCCTCGGGACAGGGGGCTCTTTGGCTACACCTTC.

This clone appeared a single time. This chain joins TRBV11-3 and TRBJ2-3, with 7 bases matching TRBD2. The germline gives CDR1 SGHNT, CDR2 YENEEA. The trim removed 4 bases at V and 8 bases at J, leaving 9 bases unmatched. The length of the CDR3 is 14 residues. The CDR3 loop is CASSSWGGVPTQYF. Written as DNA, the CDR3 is TGTGCCAGCAGCTCGTGGGGGGGAGTTCCTACGCAGTATTTT.

CDR3 sequence: CASTPWLGAPEAFF. The CDR3 region has the DNA TGTGCCAGCACCCCCTGGTTAGGGGCCCCTGAAGCTTTCTTT. V gene TRBV28 combines with J gene TRBJ1-1; D is possibly TRBD1 (5 bases). V lost 7 bases and J lost 6, with 18 bases in between. The CDR3 spans 14 residues. The germline gives CDR1 MDHEN, CDR2 SYDVKM.

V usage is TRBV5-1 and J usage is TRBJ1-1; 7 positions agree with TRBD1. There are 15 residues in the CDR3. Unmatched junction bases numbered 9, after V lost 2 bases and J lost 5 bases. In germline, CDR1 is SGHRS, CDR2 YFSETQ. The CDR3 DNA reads TGCGCCAGCAGCTTCTCACAGACAGGGAGGACTGAAGCTTTCTTT. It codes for CASSFSQTGRTEAFF. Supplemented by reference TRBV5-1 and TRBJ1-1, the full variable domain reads KAGVTQTPRYLIKTRGQQVTLSCSPISGHRSVSWYQQTPGQGLQFLFEYFSETQRNKGNFPGRFSGRQFSNSRSEMNVSTLELGDSALYLCASSFSQTGRTEAFFGQGTRLTVV.

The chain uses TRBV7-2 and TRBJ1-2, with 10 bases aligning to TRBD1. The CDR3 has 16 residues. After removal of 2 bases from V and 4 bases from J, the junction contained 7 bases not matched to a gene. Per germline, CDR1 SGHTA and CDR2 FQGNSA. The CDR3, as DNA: TGTGCCAGCAGCTTATCGGGGACAGGGGCATCCTATGGCTACACCTTC. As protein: CASSLSGTGASYGYTF.

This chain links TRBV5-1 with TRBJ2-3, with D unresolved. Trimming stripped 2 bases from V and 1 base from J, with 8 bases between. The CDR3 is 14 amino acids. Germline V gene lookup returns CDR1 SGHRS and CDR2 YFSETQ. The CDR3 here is CASSFAYGTDTQYF. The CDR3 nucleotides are TGCGCCAGCAGCTTTGCCTATGGCACAGATACGCAGTATTTT. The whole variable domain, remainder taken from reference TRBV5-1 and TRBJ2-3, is KAGVTQTPRYLIKTRGQQVTLSCSPISGHRSVSWYQQTPGQGLQFLFEYFSETQRNKGNFPGRFSGRQFSNSRSEMNVSTLELGDSALYLCASSFAYGTDTQYFGPGTRLTVL.

The DNA of the CDR3 is TGTGCCATCAGTACAGGGGCACAGACTGAAGCTTTCTTT. Its protein product is CAISTGAQTEAFF. The chain recombines TRBV10-3 with TRBJ1-1, with 7 bases identical to TRBD1. The germline CDR1 and CDR2 sequences are ENHRY and SYGVKD. Trimming removed 5 bases from V and 5 bases from J; junction bases left unmatched: 5. This CDR3 has 13 amino acids.

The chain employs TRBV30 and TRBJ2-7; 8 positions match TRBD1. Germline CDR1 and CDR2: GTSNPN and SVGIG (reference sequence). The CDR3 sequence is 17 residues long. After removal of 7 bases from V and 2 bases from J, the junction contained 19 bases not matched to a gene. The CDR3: CASRQIFRGQLTYEQYF. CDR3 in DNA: TGTGCCTCCAGGCAAATCTTCAGGGGGCAATTGACCTACGAGCAGTACTTC.

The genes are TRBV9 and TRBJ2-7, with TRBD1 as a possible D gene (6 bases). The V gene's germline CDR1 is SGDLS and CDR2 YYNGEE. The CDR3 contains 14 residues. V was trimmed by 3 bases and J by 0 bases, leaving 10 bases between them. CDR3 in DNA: TGTGCCAGCAGCGCCGGGACAATCTCCTACGAGCAGTACTTC. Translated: CASSAGTISYEQYF.

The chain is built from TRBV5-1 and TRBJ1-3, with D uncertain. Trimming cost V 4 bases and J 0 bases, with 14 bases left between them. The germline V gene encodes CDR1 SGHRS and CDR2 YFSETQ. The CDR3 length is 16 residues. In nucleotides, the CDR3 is TGCGCCAGCAGCCCGGGGTCAGCCGCCTCTGGAAACACCATATATTTT. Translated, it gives CASSPGSAASGNTIYF.

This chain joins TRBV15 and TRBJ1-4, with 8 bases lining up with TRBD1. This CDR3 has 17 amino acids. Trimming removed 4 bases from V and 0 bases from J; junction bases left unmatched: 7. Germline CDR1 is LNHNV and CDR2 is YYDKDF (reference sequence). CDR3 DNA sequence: TGTGCCACCAGCATAAAGACAGGGGCCTCAACTAATGAAAAACTGTTTTTT. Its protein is CATSIKTGASTNEKLFF.

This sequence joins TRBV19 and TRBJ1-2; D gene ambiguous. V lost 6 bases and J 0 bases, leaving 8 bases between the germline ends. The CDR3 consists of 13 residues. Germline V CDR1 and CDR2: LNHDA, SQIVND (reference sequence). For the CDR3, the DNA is TGTGCCAGTAGCCTTTTAGCTAACTATGGCTACACCTTC. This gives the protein CASSLLANYGYTF.

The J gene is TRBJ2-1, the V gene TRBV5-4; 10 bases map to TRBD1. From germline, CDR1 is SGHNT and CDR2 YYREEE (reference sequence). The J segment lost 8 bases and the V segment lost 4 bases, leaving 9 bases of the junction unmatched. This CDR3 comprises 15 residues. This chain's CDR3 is CASSRPGQGRHEQFF. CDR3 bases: TGTGCCAGCAGCCGGCCGGGACAGGGGAGGCATGAGCAGTTCTTC.

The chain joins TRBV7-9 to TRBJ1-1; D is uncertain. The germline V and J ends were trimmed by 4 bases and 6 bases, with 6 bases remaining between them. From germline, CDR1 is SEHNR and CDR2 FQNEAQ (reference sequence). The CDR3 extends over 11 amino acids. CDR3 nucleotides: TGTGCCAGCAGCTACGGGGCTGAAGCTTTCTTT. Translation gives CASSYGAEAFF. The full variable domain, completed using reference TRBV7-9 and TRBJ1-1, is DTGVSQNPRHKITKRGQNVTFRCDPISEHNRLYWYRQTLGQGPEFLTYFQNEAQLEKSRLLSDRFSAERPKGSFSTLEIQRTEQGDSAMYLCASSYGAEAFFGQGTRLTVV.

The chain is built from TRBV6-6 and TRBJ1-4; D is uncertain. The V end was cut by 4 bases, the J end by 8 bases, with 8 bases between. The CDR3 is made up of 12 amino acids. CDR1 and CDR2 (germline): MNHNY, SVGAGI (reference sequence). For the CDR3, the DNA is TGTGCCAGCAGTTTCCCGAGCGAAAAACTGTTTTTT. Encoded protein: CASSFPSEKLFF.

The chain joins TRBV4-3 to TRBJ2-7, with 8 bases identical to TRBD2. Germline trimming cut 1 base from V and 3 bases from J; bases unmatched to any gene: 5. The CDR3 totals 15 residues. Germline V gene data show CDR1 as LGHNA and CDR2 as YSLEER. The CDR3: CASSQAGGQGYEQYF. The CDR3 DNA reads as TGCGCCAGCAGCCAAGCGGGAGGGCAGGGCTACGAGCAGTACTTC.